This TCR beta chain was sequenced for a study of blood T cells in healthy people across ages. Study results and caveats: Because sorting was not performed, PBMCs prevented conclusive naive versus antigen-experienced comparison. The fall in TCR beta diversity per million T cells was roughly linear with age.

Trimming took off 2 bases at V and 11 bases at J, with 16 bases between the two ends. Germline V gene lookup returns CDR1 SGHAT and CDR2 FQNNGV. The CDR3 totals 14 residues. For the second PCR, which ran for roughly 6 to 12 cycles, a sample-barcoded 5' primer and a J-beta primer mix were used. Each TCR beta cDNA got a 12-nucleotide random molecular identifier. TCRdb processed the 5' RACE reads anew with MiXCR; each CDR3 protein has one entry. The profile shows some 900,000 distinct CDR3 sequences, around 26% of them singletons. In regard to this clonotype: Its antigen is not identified.

A minimum of 5.5 micrograms of total RNA was extracted per sample. Sequencing was carried out using blood. V gene TRBV11-2 combines with J gene TRBJ1-5, with D perhaps matching TRBD1 (6 bases). This TCR was recovered from an elderly woman in good health. The CDR3 reads CASSLFSGEGAQHF. As DNA, the CDR3 is TGTGCCAGCAGCTTATTTAGTGGGGAGGGGGCCCAGCATTTT.